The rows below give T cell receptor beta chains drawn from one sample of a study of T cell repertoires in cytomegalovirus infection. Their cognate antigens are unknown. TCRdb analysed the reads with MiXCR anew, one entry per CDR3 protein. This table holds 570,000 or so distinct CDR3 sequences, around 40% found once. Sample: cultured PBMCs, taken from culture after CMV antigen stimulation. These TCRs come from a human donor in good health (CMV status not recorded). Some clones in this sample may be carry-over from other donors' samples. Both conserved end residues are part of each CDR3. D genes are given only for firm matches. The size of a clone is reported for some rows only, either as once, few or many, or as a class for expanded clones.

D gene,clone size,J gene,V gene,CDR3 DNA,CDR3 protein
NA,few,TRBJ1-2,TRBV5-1,TGCGCCAGCAGCTCCGGGACTGGGGAGGGCTACACCTTC,CASSSGTGEGYTF
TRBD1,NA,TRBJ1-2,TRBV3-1,TGTGCCAGCAGCCAACGGGACAGGGAAATTGGCTACACCTTC,CASSQRDREIGYTF
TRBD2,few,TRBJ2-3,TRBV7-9,TGTGCCAGCGCGTCTAGCGGGGGTGGCACAGATACGCAGTATTTT,CASASSGGGTDTQYF
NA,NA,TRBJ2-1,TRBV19,TGTGCCTCAAAGGGGAGCAGGGCCAACTCCTGGAATGAGCAGTTCTTC,CASKGSRANSWNEQFF
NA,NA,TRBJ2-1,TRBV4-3,TGCGCCAGCAGCCAAGCGGCTAGTAGATCCGATGAGCAGTTCTTC,CASSQAASRSDEQFF
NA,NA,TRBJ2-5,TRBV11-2,TGTGCCAGCGGTCGGCCCCAAGAGACCCAGTACTTC,CASGRPQETQYF
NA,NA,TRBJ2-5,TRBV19,TGTGCCAGTAGTGGGCTAGCGCAAGGAATGGAGACCCAGTACTTC,CASSGLAQGMETQYF
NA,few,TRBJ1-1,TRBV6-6,TGTGCCAGCAGTTACTCGACGGGGGGAGAAGCTTTCTTT,CASSYSTGGEAFF
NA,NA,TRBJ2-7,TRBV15,TGTGCCACCAGCAGAGATCGGGGAGCCTCCTACGAGCAGTACTTC,CATSRDRGASYEQYF
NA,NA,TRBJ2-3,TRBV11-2,TGTGCCAGCAGCTTAAGTGCCCCCCACCATATCCGCACAGATACGCAGTATTTT,CASSLSAPHHIRTDTQYF
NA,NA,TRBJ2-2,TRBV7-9,TGTGCCAGCACTAAAGGACAGCTGAACACCGGGGAGCTGTTTTTT,CASTKGQLNTGELFF
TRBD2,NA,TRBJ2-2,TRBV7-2,TGTGCCAGCAGCCGGACTAGCCGAGGCACCGGGGAGCTGTTTTTT,CASSRTSRGTGELFF
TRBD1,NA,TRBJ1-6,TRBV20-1,TGCAGTGCTACCTGGGGACAGGAAAATTCACCCCTCCACTTT,CSATWGQENSPLHF
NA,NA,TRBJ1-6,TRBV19,TGTGCCAGTAGTATTCGGGATTCACCCCTCCACTTT,CASSIRDSPLHF
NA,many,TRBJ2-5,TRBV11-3,TGTGCCAGCAGCACGGGACTGCAAGAGACCCAGTACTTC,CASSTGLQETQYF
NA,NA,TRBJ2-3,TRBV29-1,TGCAGCGTTGTACCCCCGGAACGCACAGATACGCAGTATTTT,CSVVPPERTDTQYF
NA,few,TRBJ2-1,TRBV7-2,TGTGCCAGCAGCCGAGGGACCGGACGAATTGAGCAGTTCTTC,CASSRGTGRIEQFF
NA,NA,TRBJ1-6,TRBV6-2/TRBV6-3,TGTGCCAGCAGACGAAGACCGGGGAATAATTCACCCCTCCACTTT,CASRRRPGNNSPLHF
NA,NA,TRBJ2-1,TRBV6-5,TGTGCCAGCAGTTACACACTGGTATACAATGAGCAGTTCTTC,CASSYTLVYNEQFF
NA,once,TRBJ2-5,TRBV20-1,TGCAGTGTCAGACAGTTCCAAGAGACCCAGTACTTC,CSVRQFQETQYF
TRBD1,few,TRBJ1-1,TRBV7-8,TGTGCCAGCAGCTCCCCGCCTGGGGGGACAGTGAACACTGAAGCTTTCTTT,CASSSPPGGTVNTEAFF
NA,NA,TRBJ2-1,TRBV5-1,TGCGCCAGCAGCTTGTATCACCACCTAACCTACAATGAGCAGTTCTTC,CASSLYHHLTYNEQFF